This TCR beta chain was sequenced in a study of shared clonotypes between healthy human individuals. Using immunoSEQ multiplex PCR, the repertoire was profiled, and TCRdb retains in-frame clones only, with some absent. Of about 2 million clones listed, about 95% are singletons. The naive CD8 population came from CD45RO-negative cells selected for CCR7, without terminally differentiated effector memory CD45RA+ cells. The sequenced sample consisted of naive CD8+ T cells sorted from blood. The origin of this receptor is a man between 18 and 35 years old in good health.

CDR3 DNA sequence: TGTGCCAGCAGTGGCAGGGGGCCCTATAATTCACCCCTCCACTTT. Translating it yields CASSGRGPYNSPLHF. The rearrangement links TRBV27 to TRBJ1-6; 8 bases are shared with TRBD1. The CDR3 runs 15 residues. Germline V gene data show CDR1 as MNHEY and CDR2 as SMNVEV (reference sequence). The V gene end was trimmed by 5 bases and the J gene end by 2 bases; junction bases not matched to a gene: 2.